A selection of T cell receptor beta chains follows, all from one sample in a study of CD8+ T cells in alopecia areata. This table comes from immunoSEQ multiplex PCR, and its TCRdb copy is limited to in-frame clones, with some not included. In the table there are more than 12,000 clones, over 50% of which are singletons. Sequenced material: CD4+ Tregs sorted from blood. The source of these receptors is a human donor with alopecia areata. The CDR3 runs from the conserved cysteine through the conserved F or W. The D gene is left open where the match is weak. The size field is filled for only some rows; it gives once, few, many or a size class.

TRBJ2-7	TRBV6-6	.	TRBD2	CASTISGGGYEQYF	TGTGCCAGCACCATATCGGGAGGGGGCTACGAGCAGTACTTC
TRBJ2-5	TRBV7-9	.	TRBD1	CASSRGQGQETQYF	TGTGCCAGCAGCAGAGGACAGGGCCAAGAGACCCAGTACTTC
TRBJ2-5	TRBV6-5	.	TRBD2	CASSYPSSGQETQYF	TGTGCCAGCAGTTACCCCTCTAGCGGTCAAGAGACCCAGTACTTC
TRBJ2-3	TRBV4-2	.	TRBD2	CASSPLAGGGFSTDTQYF	TGTGCCAGCAGCCCGCTAGCGGGAGGTGGGTTCAGCACAGATACGCAGTATTTT
TRBJ2-7	TRBV28	.	.	CASSFPPGEQYF	TGTGCCAGCAGTTTCCCCCCCGGCGAGCAGTACTTC
TRBJ2-1	TRBV11-3	.	TRBD2	CASSLGGSLGGEQFF	TGTGCCAGCAGCTTGGGCGGGAGCCTCGGGGGTGAGCAGTTCTTC
TRBJ2-3	TRBV4-2	.	.	CASSQDRLGSKDTQYF	TGTGCCAGCAGCCAAGATCGTCTGGGGTCTAAAGATACGCAGTATTTT
TRBJ1-1	TRBV28	few	TRBD1	CASSLPPTRDRGNFLLLNTEAFF	TGTGCCAGCAGTTTGCCCCCGACCCGGGACAGGGGTAATTTCTTATTGTTGAACACTGAAGCTTTCTTT
TRBJ1-1	TRBV5-1	.	TRBD1	CASSLDPRTGLTEAFF	TGCGCCAGCAGCCTTGACCCCAGGACAGGGCTCACTGAAGCTTTCTTT
TRBJ2-4	TRBV6-6	few	.	CASSHQGGTHF	TGTGCCAGCAGCCACCAGGGGGGAACTCACTTC
TRBJ1-1	TRBV19	few	.	CASRSTRVYTEAFF	TGTGCCAGTAGATCCACGAGAGTTTACACTGAAGCTTTCTTT
TRBJ2-1	TRBV7-7	.	.	CASSVIGAVAEQFF	TGTGCTAGCAGCGTTATAGGGGCGGTCGCCGAGCAGTTCTTC
TRBJ2-1	TRBV27	.	TRBD2	CASRLAGGPVSEQFF	TGTGCCAGCAGGTTAGCGGGAGGGCCTGTATCTGAGCAGTTCTTC
TRBJ2-2	TRBV5-4	few	.	CASSLTVAANTGELFF	TGTGCCAGCAGCTTGACGGTAGCGGCGAACACCGGGGAGCTGTTTTTT
TRBJ2-1	TRBV6-5	medium-sized	TRBD2	CASSYGLAYNEQFF	TGTGCCAGCAGTTACGGACTAGCATACAATGAGCAGTTCTTC
TRBJ2-7	TRBV4-1	.	TRBD2	CASSPGLAGIEQYF	TGCGCCAGCAGCCCGGGACTAGCGGGAATTGAGCAGTACTTC
TRBJ1-2	TRBV5-1	.	.	CASSFGTSTNYGYTF	TGCGCCAGCAGCTTCGGGACATCTACTAACTATGGCTACACCTTC
TRBJ1-1	TRBV28	.	.	CASSLPMNTEAFF	TGTGCCAGCAGTTTACCGATGAACACTGAAGCTTTCTTT
TRBJ2-5	TRBV5-4	.	TRBD2	CASSLVPSGSETQYF	TGTGCCAGCAGCTTGGTCCCTAGCGGGAGTGAGACCCAGTACTTC
TRBJ1-4	TRBV7-9	.	.	CASSLYEKLFF	TGTGCCAGCAGCTTATATGAAAAACTGTTTTTT
TRBJ2-1	TRBV29-1	.	TRBD2	CSAEKGLAGGYEQFF	TGCAGCGCCGAAAAGGGACTAGCGGGAGGGTATGAGCAGTTCTTC
TRBJ2-5	TRBV7-9	.	TRBD1	CASSLYTGGETQYF	TGTGCCAGCAGTTTATATACAGGGGGGGAGACCCAGTACTTC
TRBJ2-1	TRBV5-4	few	.	CASSLPYNEQFF	TGTGCCAGCAGCTTGCCATACAATGAGCAGTTCTTC
TRBJ1-1	TRBV12-5	.	.	CASGPRGGNTEAFF	TGTGCTAGTGGCCCCCGAGGAGGTAACACTGAAGCTTTCTTT
TRBJ1-2	TRBV5-1	.	TRBD1	CASSFRTGQGYTF	TGCGCCAGCAGCTTTAGGACAGGTCAAGGCTACACCTTC
TRBJ2-1	TRBV11-3	.	TRBD2	CASSELAALPVVSEQFF	TGTGCCAGCAGCGAACTAGCGGCCCTCCCTGTAGTGAGTGAGCAGTTCTTC
TRBJ2-2	TRBV29-1	.	TRBD2	CSGPGGIRGDTGELFF	TGCAGCGGCCCGGGGGGGATTCGTGGGGACACCGGGGAGCTGTTTTTT
TRBJ2-5	TRBV12-5	.	.	CASGFDRQYF	TGTGCTAGTGGTTTTGACCGCCAGTACTTC
TRBJ2-2	TRBV29-1	.	TRBD2	CSPRRGREENTGELFF	TGCAGCCCCCGCCGGGGACGGGAGGAGAACACCGGGGAGCTGTTTTTT
TRBJ2-7	TRBV28	.	TRBD1	CASSRQGPYEQYF	TGTGCCAGCAGTCGACAGGGGCCCTACGAGCAGTACTTC
TRBJ2-7	TRBV10-3	.	.	CAISGTRTHLPEQYF	TGTGCCATCAGTGGTACTAGAACTCATCTTCCCGAGCAGTACTTC